The rows below give T cell receptor beta chains drawn from one sample of a study of blood T cell repertoires in COVID-19. Measured with immunoSEQ multiplex PCR; TCRdb has only the in-frame clones, and not every one. The sample consists of over 85,000 clones, about three quarters of them appearing once. The sequencing sample was made of peripheral blood. These receptors came from a woman over 75 with active or convalescent COVID-19. The CDR3 runs from the conserved cysteine through the conserved F or W. Fields, in order: V gene, clone size, J gene, D gene, CDR3 protein, CDR3 DNA. The D gene is left open where the match is weak. Clone sizes are given selectively: once, few, many, or a class where the clone is expanded.

>TRBV5-4|NA|TRBJ1-3|NA
CASKVDFSGNTIYF
TGTGCCAGCAAGGTGGACTTCTCTGGAAACACCATATATTTT
>TRBV2|NA|TRBJ1-5|NA
CASSDRRGDQPQHF
TGTGCCAGCAGTGACCGACGGGGAGATCAGCCCCAGCATTTT
>TRBV5-6|NA|TRBJ2-1|NA
CASRYITRSYNEQFF
TGTGCCAGCAGATATATAACACGATCCTACAATGAGCAGTTCTTC
>TRBV2|NA|TRBJ1-1|NA
CASNAGPSGTEAFF
TGTGCCAGCAACGCAGGTCCCAGTGGCACTGAAGCTTTCTTT
>TRBV9|NA|TRBJ2-2|NA
CASSVVVGELFF
TGTGCCAGCAGCGTAGTAGTCGGGGAGCTGTTTTTT
>TRBV20-1|NA|TRBJ2-3|TRBD2
CSASHWREGSDTQYF
TGCAGTGCTAGTCACTGGCGGGAGGGCTCGGATACGCAGTATTTT
>TRBV7-8|NA|TRBJ1-2|NA
CASSPWGDYGYTF
TGTGCCAGCAGCCCCTGGGGCGACTATGGCTACACCTTC
>TRBV5-4|NA|TRBJ2-7|TRBD1
CASSLSPGQGIYEQYF
TGTGCCAGCAGCTTGAGTCCGGGACAGGGGATTTACGAGCAGTACTTC
>TRBV9|NA|TRBJ2-3|TRBD1
CASSVAGTVPTDTQYF
TGTGCCAGCAGCGTAGCTGGGACAGTCCCCACAGATACGCAGTATTTT
>TRBV13|NA|TRBJ2-5|TRBD2
CASSSIAGSETQYF
TGTGCCAGCAGCTCCATAGCGGGATCAGAGACCCAGTACTTC
>TRBV29-1|NA|TRBJ2-2|NA
CSVDGSGWGTGELFF
TGCAGCGTTGACGGGAGTGGGTGGGGCACCGGGGAGCTGTTTTTT
>TRBV11-3|NA|TRBJ2-1|NA
CASSLDLYGEQFF
TGTGCCAGCAGCTTAGACCTCTATGGTGAGCAGTTCTTC
>TRBV18|few|TRBJ2-5|NA
CASSTGLQDETQYF
TGTGCCAGCTCAACGGGGTTGCAGGATGAGACCCAGTACTTC
>TRBV24-1|NA|TRBJ2-2|TRBD1
CATSDPRQGTGELFF
TGTGCCACCAGTGACCCCCGACAGGGAACCGGGGAGCTGTTTTTT
>TRBV2|NA|TRBJ2-2|TRBD1
CASSPTGVFPNTGELFF
TGTGCCAGCAGTCCGACAGGGGTGTTTCCGAACACCGGGGAGCTGTTTTTT
>TRBV19|NA|TRBJ1-5|NA
CASSIGSVRGLGNQPQHF
TGTGCCAGTAGTATAGGCTCCGTCAGGGGTCTAGGCAATCAGCCCCAGCATTTT
>TRBV19|NA|TRBJ2-1|NA
CASSILVRDKTYNEQFF
TGTGCCAGTAGTATATTAGTGAGAGACAAAACATACAATGAGCAGTTCTTC
>TRBV18|NA|TRBJ1-2|TRBD1
CASSPGTGPYGYTF
TGTGCCAGCTCACCGGGGACAGGACCCTATGGCTACACCTTC
>TRBV10-3|NA|TRBJ2-3|TRBD1
CAISDGRGKRYSTDTQYF
TGTGCCATCAGTGATGGCAGGGGGAAGCGATATAGCACAGATACGCAGTATTTT
>TRBV28|NA|TRBJ1-5|TRBD1
CASSDQGAFSNQPQHF
TGTGCCAGCAGCGATCAGGGGGCGTTCAGCAATCAGCCCCAGCATTTT
>TRBV9|NA|TRBJ2-1|NA
CASSPIRGGAPNEQFF
TGTGCCAGCAGCCCTATTCGTGGCGGCGCCCCCAATGAGCAGTTCTTC
>TRBV27|NA|TRBJ1-2|TRBD1
CASSFSTGDGYTF
TGTGCCAGCAGTTTCTCGACAGGGGATGGCTACACCTTC
>TRBV27|NA|TRBJ2-5|NA
CASSLGSTQYF
TGTGCCAGCAGTTTGGGCTCGACCCAGTACTTC
>TRBV7-9|NA|TRBJ2-2|NA
CASTYDGMVTGELFF
TGTGCCAGCACCTATGACGGGATGGTCACCGGGGAGCTGTTTTTT
>TRBV18|once|TRBJ2-2|NA
CASSPGLSTTGELFF
TGTGCCAGCTCACCAGGGTTATCGACAACCGGGGAGCTGTTTTTT
>TRBV5-1|NA|TRBJ1-3|NA
CASSLGQANSGNTIYF
TGCGCCAGCAGCTTGGGACAGGCCAACTCTGGAAACACCATATATTTT
>TRBV2|NA|TRBJ2-3|TRBD1
CASSYDRGLGDTQYF
TGTGCCAGCAGTTACGACAGGGGGCTAGGGGATACGCAGTATTTT
>TRBV7-6|NA|TRBJ2-2|NA
CASSPTSGLNTGELFF
TGTGCCAGCAGCCCGACGAGCGGGCTGAACACCGGGGAGCTGTTTTTT
>TRBV20-1|NA|TRBJ1-1|NA
CSPTLEVPFF
TGCAGTCCTACCTTAGAAGTACCTTTCTTT